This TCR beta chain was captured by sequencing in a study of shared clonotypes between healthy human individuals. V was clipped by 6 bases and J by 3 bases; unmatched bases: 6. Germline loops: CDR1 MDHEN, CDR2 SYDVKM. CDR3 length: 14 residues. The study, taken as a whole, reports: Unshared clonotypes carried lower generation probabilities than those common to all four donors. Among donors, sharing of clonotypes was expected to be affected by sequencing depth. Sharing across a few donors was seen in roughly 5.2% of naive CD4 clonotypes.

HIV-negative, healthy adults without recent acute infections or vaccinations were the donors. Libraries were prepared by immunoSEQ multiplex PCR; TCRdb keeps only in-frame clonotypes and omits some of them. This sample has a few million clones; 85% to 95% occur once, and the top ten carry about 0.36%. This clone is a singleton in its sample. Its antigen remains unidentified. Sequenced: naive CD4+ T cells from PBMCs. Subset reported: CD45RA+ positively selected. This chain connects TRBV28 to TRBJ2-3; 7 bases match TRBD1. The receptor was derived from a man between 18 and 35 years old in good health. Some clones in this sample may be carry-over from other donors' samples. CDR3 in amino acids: CASSIAGGTDTQYF. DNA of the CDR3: TGTGCCAGCAGCATCGCAGGGGGAACAGATACGCAGTATTTT.